What follows describes a single TCR beta chain. Its antigen is still unknown. This record belongs to a study of Ad26.COV2.S vaccination and SARS-CoV-2 variants. Regarding treatment: roughly 18 received Ad26.COV2.S at low or high dose, single or two shots; about 5 received placebo; per-sample allocation not given. Specimen acquisition occurred on day 63 following the initial vaccine or placebo injection. The CDR3 is 15 amino acids. The germline CDR1 and CDR2 sequences are SNHLY and FYNNEI. V lost 9 bases to trimming and J lost 1 base, with 16 bases between them. Using immunoSEQ multiplex PCR, the repertoire was profiled, and TCRdb retains in-frame clones only, with some absent. This table has fewer than 400,000 clones, approximately 91% appearing once. Study outcomes and limitations: Recipients of either vaccine or placebo displayed similar breadth of non-spike TCRs.

Source: peripheral blood, taken in a trial of Ad26.COV2.S vaccine versus placebo. The source is a person aged 18 to 59 who received the Ad26.COV2.S COVID-19 vaccine or a placebo. The chain employs TRBV2 and TRBJ2-1; D may be TRBD1 or TRBD2 (6 bases each). The CDR3 reads CARGGLGSSYNEQFF. For the CDR3, the DNA is TGTGCCAGGGGGGGCTTGGGCTCGTCCTACAATGAGCAGTTCTTC.